These 9 T cell receptor beta chains originate from one sample sequenced in a study of T-cell memory formation after mild COVID-19. TCRdb fed the 5' RACE reads into MiXCR, producing one record per CDR3 protein. The sample gives 390,000 or so distinct CDR3 sequences, 15% to 20% of which show up once; approximately 21% is in the top ten. Material: PBMCs or a T cell subset sorted from them (not recorded which). These receptors were taken from a man between 18 and 29 years old who had mild COVID-19 (a few samples of this study predate the infection). Cell type and time point are not known.

This clonotype was detected only a few times. The J gene is TRBJ2-7, the V gene TRBV7-2, with D possibly being TRBD1 (5 bases). CDR1 and CDR2 from the germline V gene are SGHTA and FQGNSA. This CDR3 comprises 13 residues. V was cut by 5 bases and J by 3 bases, with 11 bases left in between. For the CDR3, the DNA is TGTGCCAGCAGCCTTACAGGTTACTACGAGCAGTACTTC. Translating gives CASSLTGYYEQYF.

DNA for the CDR3: TGTGCCAGCAGCAAGGAATTTGGGAGAATAGCGGGGCAAGAGACCCAGTACTTC. This sequence encodes CASSKEFGRIAGQETQYF. The rearrangement links TRBV21-1 to TRBJ2-5; TRBD2 is taken as the D call from the table, unchecked against the DNA. TRBV21-1 is a pseudogene. The CDR3 has 18 residues.

This clonotype showed up just a few times. The chain couples TRBV5-4 to TRBJ2-7, with D possibly being TRBD1 (6 bases). The CDR3 covers 14 residues. The V gene lost 0 bases and the J gene lost 2 bases, with 9 bases spanning the gap. Germline V CDR1 and CDR2: SGHNT, YYREEE (reference sequence). CDR3 in DNA: TGTGCCAGCAGCTTGGGGGACACCACCTACGAGCAGTACGTC. Its protein product is CASSLGDTTYEQYV.

This chain uses TRBV4-3 with TRBJ2-1; D could derive from TRBD1 or TRBD2 (6 bases each). The length of the CDR3 is 18 residues. Looked up from germline, CDR1 is LGHNA and CDR2 is YSLEER. With 0 bases removed from V and 8 bases from J, the gap between germline ends came to 23 bases. The CDR3 region is CASSQDGARGEAVDEQFF. CDR3 DNA sequence: TGCGCCAGCAGCCAAGATGGAGCTAGGGGGGAGGCGGTTGATGAGCAGTTCTTC.

The rearrangement joins TRBV2 to TRBJ2-7, with D uncertain. Germline CDR1 and CDR2: SNHLY and FYNNEI. CDR3 size: 14 residues. The V and J ends lost 4 bases and 2 bases respectively, with 12 bases between them. CDR3 amino acids: CASSGPPAPYEQYV. The CDR3 bases are TGTGCCAGCAGTGGACCGCCGGCCCCCTACGAGCAGTACGTC.

This clonotype was detected only a few times. J is TRBJ2-1 and V is TRBV20-1, with 8 bases that match TRBD1. This CDR3 region has 14 residues. J was trimmed by 3 bases and V by 1 base; bases with no gene match: 2. Germline V lookup: CDR1 DFQATT, CDR2 SNEGSKA (reference sequence). The DNA for the CDR3 is TGCAGTGCTAGAGCAACAGGGGGCTACAATGAGCAGTTCTTC. This translates into CSARATGGYNEQFF.

This rearrangement joins TRBV12-3 or TRBV12-4 to TRBJ2-7, with 8 bases fitting TRBD2. The CDR3 length is 14 residues. The V and J ends lost 8 bases and 1 base, in that order; junction bases with no gene match: 7. CDR3 bases: TGTGCCAGCGGCGGGGGGCCCTCTTCCTACGAGCAGTACTTC. Its protein product is CASGGGPSSYEQYF.

The chain has TRBV6-2 or TRBV6-3 and TRBJ2-3; the D gene is possibly TRBD2 (6 bases). V was shortened by 5 bases and J by 11 bases, with 14 bases between the two germline ends. The CDR3 is made up of 12 amino acids. Germline V CDR1 and CDR2: MNHEY, SVGEGT. In DNA form, the CDR3 reads TGTGCCAGCAGTCCCTGGGACTTCCAGCAGTATTTT. Encoded protein: CASSPWDFQQYF.

V and J are TRBV20-1 and TRBJ1-2; no reliable D call. This CDR3 has 13 residues. Trimming left V 3 bases short and J 4 bases short, with 12 bases between. Germline lookup yields CDR1 DFQATT and CDR2 SNEGSKA (reference sequence). The CDR3 protein is CSAREGSSYGYTF. The CDR3 DNA sequence: TGCAGTGCTAGGGAGGGTTCTAGCTATGGCTACACCTTC.